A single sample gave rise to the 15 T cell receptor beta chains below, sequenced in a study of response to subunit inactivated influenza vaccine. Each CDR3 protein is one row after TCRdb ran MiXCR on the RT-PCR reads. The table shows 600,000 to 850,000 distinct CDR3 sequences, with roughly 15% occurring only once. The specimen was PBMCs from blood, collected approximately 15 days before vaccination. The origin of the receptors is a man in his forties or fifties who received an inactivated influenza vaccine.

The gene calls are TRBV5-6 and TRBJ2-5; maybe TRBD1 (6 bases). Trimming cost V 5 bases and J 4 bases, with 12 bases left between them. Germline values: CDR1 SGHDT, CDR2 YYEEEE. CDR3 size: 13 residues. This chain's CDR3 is CASRETGSETQYF. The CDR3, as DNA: TGTGCCAGCAGAGAAACAGGGTCAGAGACCCAGTACTTC.

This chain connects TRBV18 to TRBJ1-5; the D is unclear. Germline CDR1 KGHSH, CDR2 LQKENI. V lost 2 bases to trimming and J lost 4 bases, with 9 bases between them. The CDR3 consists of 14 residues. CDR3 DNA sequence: TGTGCCAGCTCACCAACTCTAGGTAATCAGCCCCAGCATTTT. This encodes CASSPTLGNQPQHF.

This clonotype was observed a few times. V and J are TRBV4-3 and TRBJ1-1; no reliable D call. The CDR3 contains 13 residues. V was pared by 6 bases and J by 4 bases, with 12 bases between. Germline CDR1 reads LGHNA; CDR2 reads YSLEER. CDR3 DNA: TGCGCCAGCAGTCTTGACAAGGCCACTGAAGCTTTCTTT. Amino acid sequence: CASSLDKATEAFF.

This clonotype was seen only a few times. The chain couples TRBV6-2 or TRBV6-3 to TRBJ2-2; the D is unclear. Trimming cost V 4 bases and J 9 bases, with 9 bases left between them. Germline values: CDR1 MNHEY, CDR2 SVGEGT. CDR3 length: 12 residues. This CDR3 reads CASSFTVWELFF. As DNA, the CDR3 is TGTGCCAGCAGTTTCACGGTCTGGGAGCTGTTTTTT.

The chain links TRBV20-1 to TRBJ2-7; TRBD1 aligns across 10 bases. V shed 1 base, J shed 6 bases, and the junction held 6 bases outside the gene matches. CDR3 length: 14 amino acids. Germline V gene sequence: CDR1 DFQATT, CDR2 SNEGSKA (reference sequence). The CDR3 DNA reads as TGCAGTGCTAGAGCGGGACAGGGGACAGGCGAGCAGTACTTC. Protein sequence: CSARAGQGTGEQYF.

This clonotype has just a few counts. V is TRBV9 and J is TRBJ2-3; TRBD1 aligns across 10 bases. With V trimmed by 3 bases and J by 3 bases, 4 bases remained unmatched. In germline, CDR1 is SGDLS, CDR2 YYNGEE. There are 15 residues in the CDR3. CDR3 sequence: CASSGPGQGTDTQYF. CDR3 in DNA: TGTGCCAGCAGCGGCCCGGGACAGGGGACAGATACGCAGTATTTT.

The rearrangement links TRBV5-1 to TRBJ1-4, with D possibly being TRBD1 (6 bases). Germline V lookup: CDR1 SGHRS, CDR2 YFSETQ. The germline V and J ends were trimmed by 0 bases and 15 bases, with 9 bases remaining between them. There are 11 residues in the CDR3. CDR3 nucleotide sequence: TGCGCCAGCAGCTTGGGTGGACAGTTGTTTTTT. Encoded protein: CASSLGGQLFF.

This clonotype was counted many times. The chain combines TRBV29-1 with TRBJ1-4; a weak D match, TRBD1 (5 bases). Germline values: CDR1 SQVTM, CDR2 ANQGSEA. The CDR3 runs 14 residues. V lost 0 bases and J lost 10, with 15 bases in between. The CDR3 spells CSVEEGSLGGKLFF. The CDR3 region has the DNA TGCAGCGTTGAAGAAGGCTCCCTTGGGGGAAAACTGTTTTTT.

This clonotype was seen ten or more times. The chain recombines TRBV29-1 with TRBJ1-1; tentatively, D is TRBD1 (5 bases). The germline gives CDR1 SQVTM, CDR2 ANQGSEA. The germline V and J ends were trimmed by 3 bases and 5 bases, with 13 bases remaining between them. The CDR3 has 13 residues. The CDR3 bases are TGCAGCGTTGAGGGGAACAGGCAAACTGAAGCTTTCTTT. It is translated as CSVEGNRQTEAFF.

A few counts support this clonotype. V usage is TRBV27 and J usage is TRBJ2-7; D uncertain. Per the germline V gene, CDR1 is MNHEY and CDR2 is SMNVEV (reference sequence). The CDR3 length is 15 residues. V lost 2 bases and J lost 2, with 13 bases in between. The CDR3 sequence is CASSLRWGWPYEQYF. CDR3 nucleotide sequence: TGTGCCAGCAGTTTAAGGTGGGGTTGGCCCTACGAGCAGTACTTC.

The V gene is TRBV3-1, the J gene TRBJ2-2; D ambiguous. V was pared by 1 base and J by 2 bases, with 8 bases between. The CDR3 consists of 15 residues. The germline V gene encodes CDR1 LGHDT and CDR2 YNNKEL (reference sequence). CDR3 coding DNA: TGTGCCAGCAGCCAAGCGCTGATCAACACCGGGGAGCTGTTTTTT. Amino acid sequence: CASSQALINTGELFF.

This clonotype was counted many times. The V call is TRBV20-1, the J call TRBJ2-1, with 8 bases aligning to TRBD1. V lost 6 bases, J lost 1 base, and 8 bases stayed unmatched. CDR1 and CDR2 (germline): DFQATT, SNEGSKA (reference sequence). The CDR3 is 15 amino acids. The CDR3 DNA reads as TGCAGTGCCCGGACAGGGCGCGATTCCTACAATGAGCAGTTCTTC. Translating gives CSARTGRDSYNEQFF.

The CDR3 DNA reads TGTGCCAGCAGCCTTCAAGCGGGGGGGTTCTACAATGAGCAGTTCTTC. It translates to CASSLQAGGFYNEQFF. This chain joins TRBV7-2 and TRBJ2-1; 10 nucleotides align to TRBD2. J lost 3 bases, V lost 5 bases, and 7 bases had no gene match. The CDR3 is 16 amino acids. Germline CDR1 and CDR2: SGHTA and FQGNSA.

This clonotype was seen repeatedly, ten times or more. The CDR3 DNA reads as TGTGCCAGCAGCGCTTTCTCCTACGAGCAGTACTTC. It translates to CASSAFSYEQYF. V is TRBV5-6 and J is TRBJ2-7; D not resolved. CDR1 and CDR2 (germline): SGHDT, YYEEEE. V lost 4 bases to trimming and J lost 0 bases, with 5 bases between them. This CDR3 has 12 amino acids.

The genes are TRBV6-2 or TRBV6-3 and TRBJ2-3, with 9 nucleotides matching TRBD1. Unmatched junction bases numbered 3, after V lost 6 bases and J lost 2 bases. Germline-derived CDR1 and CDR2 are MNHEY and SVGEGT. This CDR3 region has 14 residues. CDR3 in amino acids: CASSRTGVTDTQYF. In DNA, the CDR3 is TGTGCCAGCAGCAGGACAGGGGTCACAGATACGCAGTATTTT.